The 32 T cell receptor beta chains below were found in one sample sequenced in a study of cytomegalovirus exposure and HLA in healthy donors (dated by TCRdb to the late 2010s). Preparation of the library involved the immunoSEQ multiplex PCR assay. For the multiplex PCR, a mixture combining 60 forward primers for TCR Vbeta segments and 13 reverse primers for TCR Jbeta segments was used. In its TCRdb copy, this immuneACCESS table keeps in-frame sequences only and misses some clones. Where compared with another copy, unresolved V genes explain less than half of these, and the others have no known cause. The sample records 140,000 to 150,000 clones, roughly 71% of which are singletons. The ten most abundant clones make up roughly 6.6% of the sample. The specimen sequenced was PBMCs. These receptors originate from a man aged 25 to 40 in good health and CMV-seronegative.

This clone was picked up one time. The chain has TRBV6-6 and TRBJ2-5; 7 nucleotides line up with TRBD2. V lost 7 bases to trimming and J lost 4 bases; unmatched junction nucleotides: 6. This CDR3 has 13 residues. Germline lookup yields CDR1 MNHNY and CDR2 SVGAGI (reference sequence). In nucleotides, the CDR3 is TGTGCCAGCATTCCCGGGGAGGGAGAGACCCAGTACTTC. This encodes CASIPGEGETQYF.

The chain combines TRBV10-3 with TRBJ2-7; 9 bases match TRBD1. The junction had 10 bases not matched to a gene; V was cut back by 2 bases and J by 5 bases. Germline CDR1 ENHRY, CDR2 SYGVKD. The CDR3 covers 16 residues. CDR3 sequence (DNA): TGTGCCATCAGTGAGAATAAGGACAGGGGCGGCGACGAGCAGTACTTC. This translates into CAISENKDRGGDEQYF.

This clone came up once. The chain combines TRBV18 with TRBJ1-3, with 7 bases that match TRBD1. Germline V gene sequence: CDR1 KGHSH, CDR2 LQKENI. The CDR3 contains 15 residues. The ends lost 2 bases at V and 3 bases at J; junction bases unmatched: 4. The chain's CDR3 is CASSPSTGNGNTIYF. CDR3 DNA: TGTGCCAGCTCACCATCGACAGGGAATGGAAACACCATATATTTT.

The chain employs TRBV5-6 and TRBJ2-7, with D possibly matching TRBD2 (5 bases). V was trimmed by 9 bases and J by 4 bases, leaving 17 bases between them. The V gene's germline CDR1 is SGHDT and CDR2 YYEEEE. The length of the CDR3 is 13 residues. The CDR3 DNA reads as TGTGCCACTCAGGCGGGCCGAACATACGAGCAGTACTTC. It is translated as CATQAGRTYEQYF.

The chain recombines TRBV7-9 with TRBJ1-2; 10 bases map to TRBD1. There are 13 residues in the CDR3. Trimming took 10 bases from V and 8 from J; bases not matched to a gene: 10. Germline V gene data show CDR1 as SEHNR and CDR2 as FQNEAQ (reference sequence). The CDR3 nucleotides are TGTGCCATTAGAGGACAGGGGGTGTGGGGCTACACCTTC. It translates to CAIRGQGVWGYTF.

The V and J genes are TRBV5-1 and TRBJ2-1, with D tentatively TRBD2 (7 bases). The CDR3 is 17 amino acids. Trimming left V 4 bases short and J 7 bases short, with 24 bases between. Germline loops: CDR1 SGHRS, CDR2 YFSETQ. This chain's CDR3 is CASSAKSWGRGGNEQFF. As DNA, the CDR3 is TGCGCCAGCAGCGCAAAATCGTGGGGCAGGGGAGGGAATGAGCAGTTCTTC.

The chain employs TRBV27 and TRBJ2-3; D is perhaps TRBD1 (6 bases). This CDR3 is built from 16 residues. V was clipped by 2 bases and J by 5 bases, with 17 bases between them. CDR1 and CDR2 from the germline V gene are MNHEY and SMNVEV (reference sequence). CDR3 sequence reads: CASSLLGAGVKDTQYF. The CDR3 region has the DNA TGTGCCAGCAGTTTACTCGGGGCAGGGGTCAAAGATACGCAGTATTTT.

The rearrangement joins TRBV7-9 to TRBJ1-1; a weak D match, TRBD1 (6 bases). V shed 5 bases and J shed 4 bases, with 14 bases lying between them. The CDR3 has 14 residues. CDR1 and CDR2 from the germline V gene are SEHNR and FQNEAQ (reference sequence). The CDR3 nucleotides are TGTGCCAGCAGCACAGCAGGGGCTTTCACTGAAGCTTTCTTT. As protein: CASSTAGAFTEAFF.

The rearrangement joins TRBV7-9 to TRBJ2-5; D might be TRBD2 (5 bases). CDR1 SEHNR and CDR2 FQNEAQ come from the germline V gene (reference sequence). CDR3 size: 14 residues. The germline V and J ends were trimmed by 2 bases and 2 bases, with 9 bases remaining between them. CDR3: CASSLSTTQETQYF. The DNA for the CDR3 is TGTGCCAGCAGCTTATCGACTACACAAGAGACCCAGTACTTC.

The V and J genes are TRBV5-1 and TRBJ1-4; 7 positions match TRBD1. This CDR3 contains 17 residues. V lost 0 bases and J lost 4; bases outside the gene matches: 9. CDR1 SGHRS and CDR2 YFSETQ come from the germline V gene. CDR3 sequence: CASSLEQGRIRNEKLFF. CDR3 bases: TGCGCCAGCAGCTTGGAACAGGGGAGGATCCGTAATGAAAAACTGTTTTTT.

This chain's CDR3 is CASRSLDRGLKEQYF. DNA of the CDR3: TGCGCCAGCAGGTCCTTAGACAGGGGGCTGAAGGAGCAGTACTTC. The chain employs TRBV5-1 and TRBJ2-7, with 10 nucleotides matching TRBD1. V shed 5 bases and J 7 bases; nucleotides not matched to a gene: 12. Germline CDR1 reads SGHRS; CDR2 reads YFSETQ. This CDR3 contains 15 residues.

V gene TRBV5-1 combines with J gene TRBJ2-7, with a weak D call TRBD1 (6 bases). The germline V gene has CDR1 SGHRS and CDR2 YFSETQ. V dropped 1 base and J dropped 6 bases, with 14 bases sitting between them. CDR3 size: 14 residues. This chain's CDR3 is CASSLLTGRSEQYF. The CDR3 region has the DNA TGCGCCAGCAGCTTGCTGACAGGTAGATCCGAGCAGTACTTC. Using reference TRBV5-1 and TRBJ2-7 for the parts outside the CDR3, the full variable domain is KAGVTQTPRYLIKTRGQQVTLSCSPISGHRSVSWYQQTPGQGLQFLFEYFSETQRNKGNFPGRFSGRQFSNSRSEMNVSTLELGDSALYLCASSLLTGRSEQYFGPGTRLTVT.

This clone has just a few counts. V usage is TRBV28 and J usage is TRBJ2-1; 7 bases are shared with TRBD2. The germline V gene has CDR1 MDHEN and CDR2 SYDVKM. CDR3 length equals 14 residues. V was clipped by 3 bases and J by 5 bases; unmatched bases: 4. In DNA form, the CDR3 reads TGTGCCAGCAGTTTCGTGGGAGGGGACAATGAGCAGTTCTTC. Its protein product is CASSFVGGDNEQFF.

The rearrangement links TRBV19 to TRBJ1-2; 7 bases line up with TRBD1. From germline, CDR1 is LNHDA and CDR2 SQIVND (reference sequence). Trimming at V came to 6 bases and at J to 2 bases, leaving 9 bases not matched to a gene. The CDR3 loop spans 15 amino acids. The CDR3 reads CASREGGAENYGYTF. In nucleotides, the CDR3 is TGTGCCAGTAGGGAAGGGGGCGCGGAAAACTATGGCTACACCTTC.

The rearrangement links TRBV30 to TRBJ2-7; possible D gene TRBD1, 6 bases. The CDR3 length is 13 residues. The germline V and J ends were trimmed by 5 bases and 7 bases, with 18 bases remaining between them. Germline CDR1 GTSNPN, CDR2 SVGIG (reference sequence). As DNA, the CDR3 is TGTGCCTGGGCCCCACGGACAGAAAGGGAGCAGTACTTC. The encoded protein is CAWAPRTEREQYF.

The rearrangement joins TRBV30 to TRBJ2-5; 9 nucleotides match TRBD1. With V trimmed by 5 bases and J by 5 bases, 6 bases remained unmatched. The CDR3 sequence is 13 residues long. The V gene's germline CDR1 is GTSNPN and CDR2 SVGIG (reference sequence). This chain's CDR3 is CAWAQGAAETQYF. In DNA form, the CDR3 reads TGTGCCTGGGCACAGGGGGCTGCGGAGACCCAGTACTTC. Together with reference TRBV30 and TRBJ2-5, the CDR3 gives the full variable domain: SQTIHQWPATLVQPVGSPLSLECTVEGTSNPNLYWYRQAAGRGLQLLFYSVGIGQISSEVPQNLSASRPQDRQFILSSKKLLLSDSGFYLCAWAQGAAETQYFGPGTRLLVL.

This chain joins TRBV7-2 and TRBJ1-5, with D perhaps TRBD1 (6 bases). The V end was cut by 5 bases, the J end by 3 bases, with 11 bases between. The CDR3 consists of 14 residues. Germline-derived CDR1 and CDR2 are SGHTA and FQGNSA. The CDR3 here is CASSQGQFNQPQHF. The CDR3, as DNA: TGTGCCAGCAGCCAAGGACAGTTCAATCAGCCCCAGCATTTT. The whole variable domain, remainder taken from reference TRBV7-2 and TRBJ1-5, is GAGVSQSPSNKVTEKGKDVELRCDPISGHTALYWYRQSLGQGLEFLIYFQGNSAPDKSGLPSDRFSAERTGGSVSTLTIQRTQQEDSAVYLCASSQGQFNQPQHFGDGTRLSIL.

The chain has TRBV10-3 and TRBJ2-5; 10 bases agree with TRBD1. Unmatched junction bases numbered 7, after V lost 4 bases and J lost 5 bases. This CDR3 spans 15 amino acids. The germline V gene has CDR1 ENHRY and CDR2 SYGVKD. The CDR3 sequence: CAISGSGTGVETQYF. The CDR3 DNA follows: TGTGCCATCAGTGGATCCGGGACAGGGGTCGAGACCCAGTACTTC.

The chain uses TRBV14 and TRBJ2-7; tentative D call: TRBD2 (5 bases). The CDR3 contains 12 residues. V was trimmed by 0 bases and J by 9 bases, leaving 9 bases between them. The germline V gene encodes CDR1 SGHDN and CDR2 FVKESK. In DNA, the CDR3 is TGTGCCAGCAGCCAAGATAGGGAGTTGCAGTACTTC. This sequence encodes CASSQDRELQYF.

The rearrangement joins TRBV28 to TRBJ2-7; D call uncertain. This CDR3 has 13 residues. Germline CDR1 is MDHEN and CDR2 is SYDVKM. With 5 bases removed from V and 0 bases from J, the gap between germline ends came to 8 bases. The CDR3 loop reads CASSASVSYEQYF. The CDR3 DNA reads TGTGCCAGCAGTGCCAGTGTCTCCTACGAGCAGTACTTC.

The table lists this clone with a few counts. For the CDR3, the DNA is TGTGCCAGCAGTGAAAGGGGTAAGGAGACGAGAGAAAAACTGTTTTTT. Protein: CASSERGKETREKLFF. The V gene is TRBV6-1, the J gene TRBJ1-4; the D gene is possibly TRBD1 (5 bases). Germline values: CDR1 MNHNS, CDR2 SASEGT. The V gene lost 2 bases and the J gene lost 8 bases, with 18 bases spanning the gap. The length of the CDR3 is 16 residues.

The chain is built from TRBV6-6 and TRBJ2-7; weak D call: TRBD1 (6 bases). Germline V CDR1 and CDR2: MNHNY, SVGAGI (reference sequence). The length of the CDR3 is 15 residues. Trimming pared 2 bases from V and 2 bases from J, leaving 13 bases between. Written as DNA, the CDR3 is TGTGCCAGCAGTTACCCCTGGACAGAGACCTACGAGCAGTACTTC. Protein: CASSYPWTETYEQYF.

This chain links TRBV10-3 with TRBJ2-5, with TRBD2 matching over 7 bases. Germline V gives CDR1 ENHRY, CDR2 SYGVKD. The length of the CDR3 is 16 residues. Unmatched junction bases numbered 12, after V lost 4 bases and J lost 4 bases. The CDR3 region is CAISASGGRGGETQYF. The CDR3 nucleotides are TGTGCCATCAGTGCGTCGGGTGGGAGGGGAGGAGAGACCCAGTACTTC.

This chain joins TRBV5-1 and TRBJ2-3, with D possibly TRBD2 on 6 matching bases. CDR3 length: 15 residues. The ends were cut back, 0 bases at V and 3 bases at J, with 11 bases in the middle. Germline values: CDR1 SGHRS, CDR2 YFSETQ. CDR3 loop: CASSLVGGETDTQYF. For the CDR3, the DNA is TGCGCCAGCAGCTTGGTTGGAGGGGAAACAGATACGCAGTATTTT. The full variable domain, completed using reference TRBV5-1 and TRBJ2-3, is KAGVTQTPRYLIKTRGQQVTLSCSPISGHRSVSWYQQTPGQGLQFLFEYFSETQRNKGNFPGRFSGRQFSNSRSEMNVSTLELGDSALYLCASSLVGGETDTQYFGPGTRLTVL.

The V call is TRBV30, the J call TRBJ2-3, with D possibly being TRBD2 (6 bases). The CDR3 runs 15 residues. Germline lookup yields CDR1 GTSNPN and CDR2 SVGIG (reference sequence). The V gene lost 5 bases and the J gene lost 2 bases, with 17 bases spanning the gap. CDR3 nucleotide sequence: TGTGCCTGGGCGGCCCGGGGACTTCTCACAGATACGCAGTATTTT. This codes for CAWAARGLLTDTQYF.

The genes are TRBV5-4 and TRBJ2-3; D possibly corresponds to TRBD1 (6 bases). Trimming removed 5 bases at V and 4 bases at J, with 20 bases between. The V gene's germline CDR1 is SGHNT and CDR2 YYREEE (reference sequence). The CDR3 is 16 residues long. The CDR3 nucleotides are TGTGCCAGCAGTGGCATAACTCAGGGGTGGTCAGATACGCAGTATTTT. Residues: CASSGITQGWSDTQYF. Together with reference TRBV5-4 and TRBJ2-3, the CDR3 gives the full variable domain: ETGVTQSPTHLIKTRGQQVTLRCSSQSGHNTVSWYQQALGQGPQFIFQYYREEENGRGNFPPRFSGLQFPNYSSELNVNALELDDSALYLCASSGITQGWSDTQYFGPGTRLTVL.

There are a few counts of this clone. This chain connects TRBV28 to TRBJ1-5; 9 nucleotides agree with TRBD1. Germline V gives CDR1 MDHEN, CDR2 SYDVKM. Trimming removed 5 bases from V and 1 base from J; junction bases left unmatched: 3. This CDR3 comprises 15 residues. This chain's CDR3 is CASSRTGESNQPQHF. The DNA for the CDR3 is TGTGCCAGCAGTCGGACAGGGGAGAGCAATCAGCCCCAGCATTTT.

The chain recombines TRBV5-1 with TRBJ2-3, with TRBD1 matching over 9 bases. From germline, CDR1 is SGHRS and CDR2 YFSETQ. Trimming at V came to 4 bases and at J to 5 bases, leaving 8 bases not matched to a gene. The CDR3 is 15 amino acids. The CDR3 DNA reads TGCGCCAGCAGCAAACGGGACAGGGATGGAGATACGCAGTATTTT. It translates to CASSKRDRDGDTQYF.

The gene calls are TRBV5-6 and TRBJ2-1; maybe TRBD2 (6 bases). The CDR3 is 15 residues long. CDR1 is SGHDT, CDR2 YYEEEE, per germline. Trimming took 3 bases from V and 5 from J, leaving 15 bases between them. DNA for the CDR3: TGTGCCAGCAGCTCCCGACCTGGCGGGGACAATGAGCAGTTCTTC. Residues: CASSSRPGGDNEQFF.

This clone was detected a few times. The chain is built from TRBV6-5 and TRBJ1-5; tentative D call: TRBD1 (6 bases). The CDR3 has 14 residues. Trimming took 7 bases from V and 0 from J, leaving 10 bases between them. CDR1 is MNHEY, CDR2 SVGAGI, per germline. CDR3 in DNA: TGTGCCAGCAACCCGACAGGTAGCAATCAGCCCCAGCATTTT. Its protein is CASNPTGSNQPQHF.

The V call is TRBV18, the J call TRBJ1-3; TRBD1 matches 8 bases. In germline, CDR1 is KGHSH, CDR2 LQKENI. J was trimmed by 0 bases and V by 3 bases; bases with no gene match: 7. The CDR3 is made up of 17 amino acids. This CDR3 is CASSPMTGAISGNTIYF. The CDR3 nucleotides are TGTGCCAGCTCACCGATGACAGGGGCTATCTCTGGAAACACCATATATTTT.

The chain joins TRBV5-4 to TRBJ2-3, with 9 positions matching TRBD1. Losses at the gene ends were 4 bases for V and 0 bases for J; bases not matched to a gene: 6. The CDR3 extends over 16 amino acids. Germline lookup yields CDR1 SGHNT and CDR2 YYREEE (reference sequence). CDR3 amino acids: CASSRSGTGSTDTQYF. The CDR3 coding sequence is TGTGCCAGCAGCCGCTCAGGGACAGGGAGCACAGATACGCAGTATTTT.